This T cell receptor beta chain is from a study of T cells in Graves' hyperthyroidism and ophthalmopathy. Trimming stripped 6 bases from V and 4 bases from J, with 18 bases between. The CDR3 has 15 residues. Looked up from germline, CDR1 is KGHSH and CDR2 is LQKENI. The table lists this clonotype with a few counts. Its antigen remains unknown. Overall study results and limits: Blood also carried most thyroid clonotypes expanded above 0.001.

Amplified regions were TCR beta CDR3 sequences from RNA transcripts. The TCR CDR3 first-round RT-PCR relied on the HTBI primer set. One entry per CDR3 protein, called by TCRdb with MiXCR from the multiplex PCR reads. The table records around 300,000 distinct CDR3 sequences, roughly 13% of them present only once. Clinical symptoms, serum thyroxine and TRAb, thyroid ultrasound and orbital computed tomography were used for the diagnoses. Sequenced input: blood. This receptor was taken from a woman in her thirties or forties with Graves' hyperthyroidism. The V call is TRBV18, the J call TRBJ1-2, with D maybe TRBD1 (6 bases). Here the CDR3 reads CASSRTELNTYGYTF. In DNA form, the CDR3 reads TGTGCCAGCTCTCGGACAGAACTTAACACCTATGGCTACACCTTC.